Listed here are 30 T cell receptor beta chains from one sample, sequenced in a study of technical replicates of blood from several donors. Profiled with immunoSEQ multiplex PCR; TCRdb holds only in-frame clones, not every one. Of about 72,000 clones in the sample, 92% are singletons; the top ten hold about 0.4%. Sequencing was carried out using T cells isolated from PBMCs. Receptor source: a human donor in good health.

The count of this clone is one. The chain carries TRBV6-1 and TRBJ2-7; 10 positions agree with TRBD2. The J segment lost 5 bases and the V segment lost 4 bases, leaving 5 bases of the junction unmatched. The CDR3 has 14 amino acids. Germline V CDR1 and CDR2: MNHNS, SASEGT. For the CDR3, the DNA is TGTGCCAGCAGTGTCTCTAGCGGGAGAAACGAGCAGTACTTC. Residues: CASSVSSGRNEQYF.

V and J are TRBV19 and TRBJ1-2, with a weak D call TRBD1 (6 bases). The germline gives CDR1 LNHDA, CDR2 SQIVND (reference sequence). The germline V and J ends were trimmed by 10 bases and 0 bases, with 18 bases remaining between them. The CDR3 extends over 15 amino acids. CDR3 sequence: CATIDRLEANYGYTF. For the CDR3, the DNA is TGTGCCACGATTGACAGGCTCGAGGCTAACTATGGCTACACCTTC.

The CDR3 DNA sequence: TGCAGCGTTCTTGAGGACAGTTGGAACACTGAAGCTTTCTTT. The encoded protein is CSVLEDSWNTEAFF. This chain uses TRBV29-1 with TRBJ1-1; TRBD1 is a possible D gene (6 bases). This CDR3 comprises 14 residues. The V end lost 5 bases, the J end lost 1 base, and 14 bases lay between the germline ends. CDR1 and CDR2 from the germline V gene are SQVTM and ANQGSEA.

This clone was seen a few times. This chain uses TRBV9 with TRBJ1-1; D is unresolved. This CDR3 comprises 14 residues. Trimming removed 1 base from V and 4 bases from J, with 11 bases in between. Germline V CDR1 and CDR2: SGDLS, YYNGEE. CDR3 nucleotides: TGTGCCAGCAGCGTACGGGAAAGAAGCACTGAAGCTTTCTTT. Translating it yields CASSVRERSTEAFF.

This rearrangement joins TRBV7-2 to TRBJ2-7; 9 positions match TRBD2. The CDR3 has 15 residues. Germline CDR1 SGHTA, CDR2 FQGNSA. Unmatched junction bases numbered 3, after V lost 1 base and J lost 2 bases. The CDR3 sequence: CASSLETSGTYEQYF. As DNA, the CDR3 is TGTGCCAGCAGCTTAGAGACTAGCGGAACCTACGAGCAGTACTTC.

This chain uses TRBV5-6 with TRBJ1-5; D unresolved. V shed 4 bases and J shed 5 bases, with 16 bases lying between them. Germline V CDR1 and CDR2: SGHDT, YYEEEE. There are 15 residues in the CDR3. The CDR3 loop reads CASSEEGQSHQPQHF. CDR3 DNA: TGTGCCAGCAGCGAGGAGGGTCAGTCCCATCAGCCCCAGCATTTT.

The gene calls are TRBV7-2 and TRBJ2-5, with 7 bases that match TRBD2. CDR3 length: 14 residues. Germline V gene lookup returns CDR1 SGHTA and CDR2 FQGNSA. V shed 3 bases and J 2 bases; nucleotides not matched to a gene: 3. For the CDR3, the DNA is TGTGCCAGCAGCTTCGGAGCGGGACAAGAGACCCAGTACTTC. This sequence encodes CASSFGAGQETQYF.

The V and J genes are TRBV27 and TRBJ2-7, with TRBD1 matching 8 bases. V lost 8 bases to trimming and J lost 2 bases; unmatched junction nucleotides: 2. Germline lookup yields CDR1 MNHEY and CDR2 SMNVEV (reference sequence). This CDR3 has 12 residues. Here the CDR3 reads CASGDRPYEQYF. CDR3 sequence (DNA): TGTGCCAGCGGGGACAGGCCCTACGAGCAGTACTTC.

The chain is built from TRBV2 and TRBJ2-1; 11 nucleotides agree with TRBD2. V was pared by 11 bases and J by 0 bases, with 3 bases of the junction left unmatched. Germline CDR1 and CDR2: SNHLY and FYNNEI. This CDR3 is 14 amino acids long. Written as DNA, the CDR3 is TGTGCCGGTACTAGCGGGAGCTCCTACAATGAGCAGTTCTTC. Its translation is CAGTSGSSYNEQFF.

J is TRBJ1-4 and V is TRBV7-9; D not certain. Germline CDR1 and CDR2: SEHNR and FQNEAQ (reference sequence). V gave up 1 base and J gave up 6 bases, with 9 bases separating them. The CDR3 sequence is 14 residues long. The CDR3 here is CASSLVNNDEKLFF. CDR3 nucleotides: TGTGCCAGCAGCTTAGTCAACAACGATGAAAAACTGTTTTTT.

DNA for the CDR3: TGCGCCAGCAGCTGGGGACAGAACACTGAAGCTTTCTTT. It specifies CASSWGQNTEAFF. This chain connects TRBV5-1 to TRBJ1-1; D is possibly TRBD1 (6 bases). There are 13 residues in the CDR3. Between the trimmed V and J ends, which lost 3 bases and 1 base, there was a span of 7 bases. Germline lookup yields CDR1 SGHRS and CDR2 YFSETQ.

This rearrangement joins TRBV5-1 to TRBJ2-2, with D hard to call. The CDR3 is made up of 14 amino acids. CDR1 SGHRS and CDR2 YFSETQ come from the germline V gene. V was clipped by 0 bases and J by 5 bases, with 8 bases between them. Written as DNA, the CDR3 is TGCGCCAGCAGCTTGGACGGAGATACCGGGGAGCTGTTTTTT. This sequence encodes CASSLDGDTGELFF.

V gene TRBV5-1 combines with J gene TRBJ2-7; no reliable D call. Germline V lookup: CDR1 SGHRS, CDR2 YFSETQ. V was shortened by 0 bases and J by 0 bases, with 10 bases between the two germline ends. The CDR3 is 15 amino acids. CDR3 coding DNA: TGCGCCAGCAGCTTGGGCATCGGGTACTCCTACGAGCAGTACTTC. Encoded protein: CASSLGIGYSYEQYF.

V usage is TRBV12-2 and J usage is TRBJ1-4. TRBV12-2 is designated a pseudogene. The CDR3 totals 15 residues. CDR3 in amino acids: CASRTLGGVNEKLFF. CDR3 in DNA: TGTGCAAGTCGCACTCTCGGGGGAGTTAATGAAAAACTGTTTTTT.

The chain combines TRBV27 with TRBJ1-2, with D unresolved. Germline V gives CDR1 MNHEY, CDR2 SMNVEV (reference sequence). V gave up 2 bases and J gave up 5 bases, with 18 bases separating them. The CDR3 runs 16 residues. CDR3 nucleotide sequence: TGTGCCAGCAGTTTAGTATCTGGGCTCTTGTGGTATGGCTACACCTTC. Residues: CASSLVSGLLWYGYTF.

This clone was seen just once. CDR3 residues: CASSWTGGLTDTQYF. In DNA form, the CDR3 reads TGTGCCAGCAGCTGGACGGGGGGTCTCACAGATACGCAGTATTTT. J is TRBJ2-3 and V is TRBV7-6; the match to TRBD2 covers 7 bases. The CDR3 has 15 amino acids. J was trimmed by 2 bases and V by 4 bases; bases with no gene match: 6. Germline V gene sequence: CDR1 SGHVS, CDR2 FNYEAQ.

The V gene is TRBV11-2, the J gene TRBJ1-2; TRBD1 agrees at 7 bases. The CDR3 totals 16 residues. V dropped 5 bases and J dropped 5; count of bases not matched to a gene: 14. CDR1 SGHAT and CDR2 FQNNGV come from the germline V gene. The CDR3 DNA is TGTGCCAGCAGCCAACCCGGGACAGCGCTCCTTTATGGCTACACCTTC. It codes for CASSQPGTALLYGYTF.

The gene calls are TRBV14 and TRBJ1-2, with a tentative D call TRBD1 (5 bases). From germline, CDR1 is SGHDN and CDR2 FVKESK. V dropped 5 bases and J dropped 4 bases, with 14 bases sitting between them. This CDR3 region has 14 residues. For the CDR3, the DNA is TGTGCCAGCAGCATCGCGGGGCCATCCTATGGCTACACCTTC. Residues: CASSIAGPSYGYTF.

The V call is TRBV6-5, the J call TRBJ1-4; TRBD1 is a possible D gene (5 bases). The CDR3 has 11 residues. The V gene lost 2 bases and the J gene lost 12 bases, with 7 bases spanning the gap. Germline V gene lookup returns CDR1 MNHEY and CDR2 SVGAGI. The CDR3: CASSYGGELFF. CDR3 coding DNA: TGTGCCAGCAGTTACGGGGGGGAACTGTTTTTT.

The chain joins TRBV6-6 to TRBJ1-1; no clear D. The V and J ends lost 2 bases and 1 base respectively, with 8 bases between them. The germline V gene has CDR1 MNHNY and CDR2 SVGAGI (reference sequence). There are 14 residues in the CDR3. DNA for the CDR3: TGTGCCAGCAGTTACGAGGGCCGGAACACTGAAGCTTTCTTT. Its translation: CASSYEGRNTEAFF.

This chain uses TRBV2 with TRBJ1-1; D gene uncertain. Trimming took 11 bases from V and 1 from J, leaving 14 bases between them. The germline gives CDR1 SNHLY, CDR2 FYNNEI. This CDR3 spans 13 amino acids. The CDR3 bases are TGTGCCGGAAGGGAGAGGAAGAACACTGAAGCTTTCTTT. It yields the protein CAGRERKNTEAFF.

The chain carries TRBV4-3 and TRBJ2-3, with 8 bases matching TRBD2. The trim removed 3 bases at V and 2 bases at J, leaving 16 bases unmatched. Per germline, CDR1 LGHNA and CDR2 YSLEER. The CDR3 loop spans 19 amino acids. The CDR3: CASSQEGSSGVTVTDTQYF. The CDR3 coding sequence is TGCGCCAGCAGCCAGGAAGGGAGTAGCGGGGTCACCGTCACAGATACGCAGTATTTT.

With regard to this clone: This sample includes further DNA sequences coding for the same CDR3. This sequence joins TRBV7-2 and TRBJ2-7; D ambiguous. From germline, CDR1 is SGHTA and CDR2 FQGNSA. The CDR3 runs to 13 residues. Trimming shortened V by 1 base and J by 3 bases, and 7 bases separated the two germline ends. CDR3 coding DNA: TGTGCCAGCAGCTTAGAGAGATTCTACGAGCAGTACTTC. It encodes CASSLERFYEQYF.

In DNA, the CDR3 is TGCGCCAGCAGCTTGGTACCTAGCGGGATACGTGAGCAGTTCTTC. Residues: CASSLVPSGIREQFF. The V call is TRBV5-1, the J call TRBJ2-1, with 9 bases identical to TRBD2. Germline CDR1 and CDR2: SGHRS and YFSETQ. J was trimmed by 9 bases and V by 0 bases; bases with no gene match: 7. This CDR3 has 15 residues.

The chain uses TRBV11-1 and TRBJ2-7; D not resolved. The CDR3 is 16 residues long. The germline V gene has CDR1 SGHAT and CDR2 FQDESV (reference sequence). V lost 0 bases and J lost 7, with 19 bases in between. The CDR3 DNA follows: TGTGCCAGCAGCTTAGCGGCCGTAACAGTTTCCTTTGAGCAGTACTTC. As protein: CASSLAAVTVSFEQYF.

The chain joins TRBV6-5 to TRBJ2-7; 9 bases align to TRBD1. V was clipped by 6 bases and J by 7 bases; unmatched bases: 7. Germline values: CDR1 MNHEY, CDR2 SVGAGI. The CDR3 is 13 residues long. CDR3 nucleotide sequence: TGTGCCAGCAGAGAACAGGGGGCGCGAGAGCAGTACTTC. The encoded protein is CASREQGAREQYF.

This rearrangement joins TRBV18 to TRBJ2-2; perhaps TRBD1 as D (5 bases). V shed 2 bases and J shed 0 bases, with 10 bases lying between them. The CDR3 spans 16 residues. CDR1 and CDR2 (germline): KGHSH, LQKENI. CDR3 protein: CASSPRQNANTGELFF. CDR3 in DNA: TGTGCCAGCTCACCAAGACAGAACGCGAACACCGGGGAGCTGTTTTTT.

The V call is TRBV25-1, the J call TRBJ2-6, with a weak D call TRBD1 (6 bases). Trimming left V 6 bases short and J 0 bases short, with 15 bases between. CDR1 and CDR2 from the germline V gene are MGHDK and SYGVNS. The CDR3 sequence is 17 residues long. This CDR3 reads CASRGQKTVSGANVLTF. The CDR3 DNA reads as TGTGCCAGCAGAGGACAGAAAACCGTCTCTGGGGCCAACGTCCTGACTTTC.

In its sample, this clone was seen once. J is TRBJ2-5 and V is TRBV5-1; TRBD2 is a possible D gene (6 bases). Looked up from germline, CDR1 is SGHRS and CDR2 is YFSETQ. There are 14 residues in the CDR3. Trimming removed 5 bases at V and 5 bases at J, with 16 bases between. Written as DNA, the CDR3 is TGCGCCAGCAGACTCCCGGGAGCCGGGGAGACCCAGTACTTC. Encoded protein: CASRLPGAGETQYF.

DNA of the CDR3: TGCGCCAGCAGTCAATCGAAAGGGGGCTCAGATACGCAGTATTTT. Translated: CASSQSKGGSDTQYF. J is TRBJ2-3 and V is TRBV23-1; 7 nucleotides match TRBD1. TRBV23-1 is reported as an ORF; its role is uncertain. The CDR3 length is 15 residues. Trimming took 0 bases from V and 4 from J; bases not matched to a gene: 4.